Shown below are 24 T cell receptor beta chains from a single sample sequenced in a study of T cell responses to AZD1222 COVID-19 vaccine (dated by TCRdb to about 2021). Receptor amplification or capture employed the immunoSEQ multiplex PCR assay. TCRdb's version of the immuneACCESS table is confined to in-frame rearrangements and falls short of the full clone set. An unresolved V gene accounts for under half of the shortfall where checked; the remainder is of unknown origin. For this sample the table gives fewer than 150,000 clones, of which roughly 88% were detected only once. The ten biggest clones cover around 5% of the sample. In the paper's terms, the time point label means: baseline before first vaccination. Sample: peripheral blood, taken on day 0 of AZD1222 vaccination. The receptors were gathered from an adult in good health.

This clone was seen only a few times. The chain recombines TRBV5-1 with TRBJ2-7; D call uncertain. V was shortened by 5 bases and J by 6 bases, with 12 bases between the two germline ends. CDR1 and CDR2 from the germline V gene are SGHRS and YFSETQ. The CDR3 covers 12 residues. The CDR3: CASREYSSEQYF. CDR3 coding DNA: TGCGCCAGCAGAGAGTACAGCTCCGAGCAGTACTTC.

The V and J genes are TRBV6-2 or TRBV6-3 and TRBJ1-2; TRBD1 aligns across 7 bases. Trimming at V came to 2 bases and at J to 0 bases, leaving 6 bases not matched to a gene. The length of the CDR3 is 16 residues. Germline-derived CDR1 and CDR2 are MNHEY and SVGEGT. CDR3 sequence reads: CASSYEGQKANYGYTF. The CDR3, as DNA: TGTGCCAGCAGTTACGAGGGACAGAAAGCTAACTATGGCTACACCTTC.

The chain is built from TRBV9 and TRBJ2-2; perhaps TRBD1 as D (5 bases). The germline V gene encodes CDR1 SGDLS and CDR2 YYNGEE. The CDR3 has 15 residues. V was pared by 2 bases and J by 2 bases, with 10 bases between. CDR3 nucleotide sequence: TGTGCCAGCAGCGTGAAGGGGCCTAACACCGGGGAGCTGTTTTTT. Amino acid sequence: CASSVKGPNTGELFF.

The chain employs TRBV5-1 and TRBJ2-1; possible D gene TRBD2, 5 bases. Germline V gene data show CDR1 as SGHRS and CDR2 as YFSETQ. The CDR3 is made up of 14 amino acids. Trimming removed 0 bases from V and 7 bases from J, with 11 bases in between. The CDR3 loop is CASSLGDGVNEQFF. CDR3 nucleotide sequence: TGCGCCAGCAGCTTGGGCGACGGGGTAAATGAGCAGTTCTTC.

The chain employs TRBV19 and TRBJ1-5; the D gene is possibly TRBD1 (6 bases). Germline-derived CDR1 and CDR2 are LNHDA and SQIVND (reference sequence). This CDR3 has 14 residues. V was trimmed by 5 bases and J by 7 bases, leaving 15 bases between them. The DNA of the CDR3 is TGTGCCAGTAGTCCCCCAGGGGTTCGGCAGCCCCAGCATTTT. This translates into CASSPPGVRQPQHF.

This chain joins TRBV4-1 and TRBJ2-7, with D possibly TRBD2 on 5 matching bases. Germline lookup yields CDR1 MGHRA and CDR2 YSYEKL. This CDR3 has 14 residues. V was cut by 2 bases and J by 0 bases, with 8 bases left in between. CDR3: CASSQPGSSYEQYF. CDR3 sequence (DNA): TGCGCCAGCAGCCAACCTGGGAGCTCCTACGAGCAGTACTTC.

This chain connects TRBV28 to TRBJ2-1, with D hard to call. From germline, CDR1 is MDHEN and CDR2 SYDVKM. V lost 9 bases and J 3 bases, leaving 6 bases between the germline ends. This CDR3 contains 11 residues. CDR3 DNA: TGTGCCAGTTTCCGCTACAATGAGCAGTTCTTC. This gives the protein CASFRYNEQFF.

This chain uses TRBV19 with TRBJ1-5; 7 bases match TRBD1. Germline trimming cut 3 bases from V and 3 bases from J; bases unmatched to any gene: 11. This CDR3 has 17 residues. CDR1 and CDR2 (germline): LNHDA, SQIVND (reference sequence). The DNA of the CDR3 is TGTGCCAGTAGTATCTTTTGGGACAGCGACTACAATCAGCCCCAGCATTTT. Translating gives CASSIFWDSDYNQPQHF.

The rearrangement uses TRBV6-5 and TRBJ1-6; 7 bases line up with TRBD1. CDR3 size: 15 residues. Per the germline V gene, CDR1 is MNHEY and CDR2 is SVGAGI. V trimming: 0 bases; J trimming: 7 bases; junction bases outside the gene matches: 3. This CDR3 is CASSYSSRGNSPLHF. The CDR3 nucleotides read TGTGCCAGCAGTTACTCGAGCAGGGGGAATTCACCCCTCCACTTT.

This chain connects TRBV4-1 to TRBJ1-2, with D possibly TRBD1 on 6 matching bases. This CDR3 contains 15 residues. V lost 2 bases to trimming and J lost 4 bases, with 14 bases between them. Germline CDR1 reads MGHRA; CDR2 reads YSYEKL. The CDR3 nucleotides are TGCGCCAGCAGCCAAATACAGACAGGCCCCTATGGCTACACCTTC. Translated, it gives CASSQIQTGPYGYTF.

The gene calls are TRBV10-2 and TRBJ2-7; D is unclear. The CDR3 totals 14 residues. Trimming removed 8 bases at V and 3 bases at J, with 17 bases between. Germline V gene data show CDR1 as WSHSY and CDR2 as SAAADI. The CDR3 sequence: CASSGTNKYYEQYF. The CDR3 nucleotides are TGCGCCAGCTCCGGAACAAACAAATACTACGAGCAGTACTTC.

This clone was seen more than once but under ten times. The chain has TRBV6-5 and TRBJ2-7, with 7 nucleotides matching TRBD2. The length of the CDR3 is 12 residues. Germline lookup yields CDR1 MNHEY and CDR2 SVGAGI. The V and J ends lost 5 bases and 7 bases, in that order; junction bases with no gene match: 5. CDR3 coding DNA: TGTGCCAGCAGTAAACGGCGGGGGGAGCAGTACTTC. Translation gives CASSKRRGEQYF.

The rearrangement joins TRBV19 to TRBJ1-2; D may be TRBD1 (6 bases). From germline, CDR1 is LNHDA and CDR2 SQIVND (reference sequence). This CDR3 has 14 residues. V lost 1 base and J 8 bases, leaving 14 bases between the germline ends. CDR3 DNA: TGTGCCAGTAGTATAGGGGGGGCAGGAGGCGGCTACACCTTC. Its translation is CASSIGGAGGGYTF.

The genes are TRBV3-1 (or the pseudogene TRBV3-2) and TRBJ2-5; the D gene is possibly TRBD2 (6 bases). Trimming took 2 bases from V and 0 from J, leaving 7 bases between them. CDR1 and CDR2 from the germline V gene are LGHDT and YNNKEL (reference sequence). This CDR3 comprises 14 residues. The CDR3 region is CASSQSGYQETQYF. CDR3 nucleotide sequence: TGTGCCAGCAGCCAAAGCGGGTACCAAGAGACCCAGTACTTC.

This chain uses TRBV4-1 with TRBJ1-2; 8 nucleotides align to TRBD1. CDR1 and CDR2 from the germline V gene are MGHRA and YSYEKL. With V trimmed by 1 base and J by 5 bases, 3 bases remained unmatched. The length of the CDR3 is 14 residues. CDR3 residues: CASSQATGGYGYTF. The CDR3 DNA follows: TGCGCCAGCAGCCAAGCAACAGGGGGATATGGCTACACCTTC.

J is TRBJ1-3 and V is TRBV5-1, with D tentatively TRBD1 (5 bases). Germline assignment: CDR1 SGHRS and CDR2 YFSETQ. V shed 1 base and J shed 4 bases, with 15 bases lying between them. The CDR3 is 16 amino acids. The CDR3 loop is CASSLQAQGSGNTIYF. In DNA, the CDR3 is TGCGCCAGCAGCTTGCAGGCTCAGGGATCCGGAAACACCATATATTTT.

The chain couples TRBV7-8 to TRBJ2-2, with 9 bases matching TRBD1. J gave up 6 bases and V 6 bases, and 8 bases lay outside the gene matches. The CDR3 is made up of 15 amino acids. Germline V gene sequence: CDR1 SGHVS, CDR2 FQNEAQ. The CDR3 DNA sequence: TGTGCCAGCAGTCCGGGACAGGGTTTCGCCGGGGAGCTGTTTTTT. It codes for CASSPGQGFAGELFF. Full variable domain (outside the CDR3, taken from reference TRBV7-8 and TRBJ2-2): GAGVSQSPRYKVAKRGQDVALRCDPISGHVSLFWYQQALGQGPEFLTYFQNEAQLDKSGLPSDRFFAERPEGSVSTLKIQRTQQEDSAVYLCASSPGQGFAGELFFGEGSRLTVL.

As concerns this clone: This sample includes further DNA sequences coding for the same CDR3. The V and J genes are TRBV18 and TRBJ1-2; the match to TRBD1 covers 8 bases. The trim removed 6 bases at V and 3 bases at J, leaving 3 bases unmatched. Germline CDR1 and CDR2: KGHSH and LQKENI. The CDR3 is made up of 13 amino acids. The CDR3 protein is CASSPDRDYGYTF. CDR3 nucleotide sequence: TGTGCCAGCTCTCCGGACAGGGACTATGGCTACACCTTC. Together with reference TRBV18 and TRBJ1-2, the CDR3 gives the full variable domain: NAGVMQNPRHLVRRRGQEARLRCSPMKGHSHVYWYRQLPEEGLKFMVYLQKENIIDESGMPKERFSAEFPKEGPSILRIQQVVRGDSAAYFCASSPDRDYGYTFGSGTRLTVV.

The CDR3 coding sequence is TGTGCCAGCGCCGCCGGACGAAACACCATATATTTT. It codes for CASAAGRNTIYF. The genes are TRBV7-3 and TRBJ1-3; no firm D call. V was trimmed by 8 bases and J by 5 bases, leaving 10 bases between them. CDR3 length: 12 residues. Germline lookup yields CDR1 SGHTA and CDR2 FQGTGA.

The CDR3 nucleotides are TGTGCCAGCAGTATTATTCAGTTCGACACCGGGGAGCTGTTTTTT. Translating it yields CASSIIQFDTGELFF. This chain joins TRBV2 and TRBJ2-2; D remains unclear. Germline values: CDR1 SNHLY, CDR2 FYNNEI. The V gene lost 5 bases and the J gene lost 3 bases, with 13 bases spanning the gap. The CDR3 is 15 residues long.

The chain is built from TRBV7-9 and TRBJ2-5; 8 bases match TRBD2. J gave up 5 bases and V 7 bases, and 6 bases lay outside the gene matches. This CDR3 contains 13 residues. Germline-derived CDR1 and CDR2 are SEHNR and FQNEAQ (reference sequence). CDR3 nucleotide sequence: TGTGCCAGCACTAGACTAGCGACGGAGACCCAGTACTTC. Translation: CASTRLATETQYF.

This clone was recorded once. The chain joins TRBV6-5 to TRBJ2-1; 10 bases fit TRBD2. Germline CDR1 is MNHEY and CDR2 is SVGAGI. This CDR3 spans 13 amino acids. J was trimmed by 5 bases and V by 8 bases; bases with no gene match: 3. The chain's CDR3 is CASLAGVNNEQFF. DNA for the CDR3: TGTGCCAGCCTAGCGGGGGTAAACAATGAGCAGTTCTTC.

V and J are TRBV28 and TRBJ2-1; no reliable D call. V lost 5 bases, J lost 5 bases, and 10 bases lay in between. The V gene's germline CDR1 is MDHEN and CDR2 SYDVKM. The length of the CDR3 is 13 residues. CDR3 amino acids: CASSPPAHNEQFF. Written as DNA, the CDR3 is TGTGCCAGCAGTCCCCCCGCCCACAATGAGCAGTTCTTC.

Written as DNA, the CDR3 is TGTGCCAGTAGTACCCCGGACCGCAGAATGAACACTGAAGCTTTCTTT. Its protein product is CASSTPDRRMNTEAFF. The rearrangement links TRBV19 to TRBJ1-1; D gene uncertain. Germline CDR1 LNHDA, CDR2 SQIVND (reference sequence). This CDR3 comprises 16 residues. With 4 bases removed from V and 0 bases from J, the gap between germline ends came to 15 bases.